This T cell receptor beta chain was sequenced in a study of shared clonotypes between healthy human individuals. Study conclusions and caveats: Unshared clonotypes carried lower generation probabilities than those common to all four donors.

Authors' processing steps: Junction-only sequences without quality scores came from ImmunoSEQ, so filtering differed. Measured with immunoSEQ multiplex PCR; TCRdb has only the in-frame clones, and not every one. That table furnishes V, J and clone size, whereas the DNA furnished D and trimming. The profile shows around 600,000 clones, 95% to 98% of them singletons. CD45RO-negative CD8 cells positively selected for CCR7 made up the naive population, which excluded terminally differentiated effector memory CD45RA+ cells. Study donors comprised healthy, HIV-negative adults devoid of recent acute infection or vaccination. Everyone who donated was a Caucasian adult who lived in Nashville, Tennessee. Trimming shortened V by 4 bases and J by 5 bases, and 14 bases separated the two germline ends. The CDR3 runs to 15 residues. Germline lookup yields CDR1 SGHDN and CDR2 FVKESK. Worth noting for this clone: What it recognizes is unknown.

The sequencing input was naive CD8+ T cells sorted from blood. The origin of this receptor is a man aged 25-45 years in good health. The chain couples TRBV14 to TRBJ2-2, with D perhaps TRBD2 (5 bases). DNA of the CDR3: TGTGCCAGCAGCCCACTCGGAGGTTGGACCGGGGAGCTGTTTTTT. Its translation: CASSPLGGWTGELFF.